Listed below are T cell receptor beta chains from one sample, sequenced in a study of blood T cells in healthy people across ages. Each CDR3 protein is one row after TCRdb ran MiXCR on the 5' RACE reads. The table lists 1.8 million or so distinct CDR3 sequences, approximately 40% of them singletons. The specimen sequenced was blood. The receptors were gathered from a human donor in good health. Each CDR3 is given with its conserved first and last residue. The D gene is left open where the match is weak. The size entry is marked missing in some rows and otherwise reads once, few, many or a size class.

>15|-|-|TRBJ1-2|TRBV12-3/TRBV12-4
CASSADRIANYGYTF
TGTGCCAGCAGTGCCGACAGGATAGCTAACTATGGCTACACCTTC
>13|-|-|TRBJ1-1|TRBV12-3/TRBV12-4
CASSFGVHTEAFF
TGTGCCAGCAGTTTCGGGGTCCACACTGAAGCTTTCTTT
>14|TRBD2|-|TRBJ2-7|TRBV12-5
CASGLSAGVGEQYF
TGTGCTAGTGGTTTATCGGCGGGAGTCGGCGAGCAGTACTTC
>15|-|few|TRBJ2-3|TRBV7-2
CASSLGRVGTDTQYF
TGTGCCAGCAGCTTGGGCAGGGTGGGCACAGATACGCAGTATTTT
>14|TRBD2|-|TRBJ2-3|TRBV5-1
CASSQTSGGNTQYF
TGCGCCAGCAGCCAGACTAGCGGGGGTAATACGCAGTATTTT
>13|-|-|TRBJ2-7|TRBV29-1
CSVEDFSSYEQYF
TGCAGCGTTGAGGACTTCAGCTCCTACGAGCAGTACTTC
>15|TRBD1|-|TRBJ1-5|TRBV20-1
CSARVTGQGTQPQHF
TGCAGTGCTAGAGTAACGGGACAGGGGACTCAGCCCCAGCATTTT
>12|-|-|TRBJ2-7|TRBV7-2
CASNLRGYEQYF
TGTGCCAGCAACCTTAGGGGGTACGAGCAGTACTTC
>13|-|few|TRBJ1-2|TRBV6-2/TRBV6-3
CASTLVWDYGYTF
TGTGCCAGCACCCTGGTCTGGGACTATGGCTACACCTTC
>12|-|few|TRBJ2-5|TRBV29-1
CSVVGPDGTQYF
TGCAGCGTTGTAGGTCCAGACGGGACCCAGTACTTC
>17|-|-|TRBJ2-3|TRBV6-6
CASSLEGVQGFTDTQYF
TGTGCCAGCAGTCTAGAAGGGGTACAGGGTTTCACAGATACGCAGTATTTT
>13|-|-|TRBJ1-5|TRBV30
CAWSVTANQPQHF
TGTGCCTGGAGTGTGACCGCTAATCAGCCCCAGCATTTT
>15|-|-|TRBJ1-2|TRBV7-2
CASSYDGFTQYGYTF
TGTGCCAGCAGCTACGACGGATTCACACAATATGGCTACACCTTC
>13|-|-|TRBJ2-7|TRBV25-1
CASSNGGLPEQYF
TGTGCCAGCAGCAACGGGGGGCTTCCCGAGCAGTACTTC
>14|-|few|TRBJ1-4|TRBV7-6
CASSPYRDIEKLFF
TGTGCCAGCAGCCCGTATCGGGACATTGAAAAACTGTTTTTT